This TCR beta chain originates from a study of cytomegalovirus exposure and HLA in healthy donors. Whole-study context: The Caucasian-associated ancestry cluster held roughly 81% of a few hundred genotyped donors.

A single count supports this clone. What it recognizes is unknown. Study conclusions and caveats: The authors assumed roughly uniform sequencing depth across donors for presence/absence analyses.

13 Jbeta primers and 60 Vbeta primers were used for the PCR. The table came from immunoSEQ multiplex PCR; TCRdb's copy has only in-frame clones and leaves some out. This table has 150,000 to 200,000 clones, 75% to 80% appearing once. The CDR3 runs to 18 residues. V was cut by 4 bases and J by 2 bases, with 25 bases left in between. Germline CDR1 is SGHDT and CDR2 is YYEEEE. The sequenced material came from PBMCs. This sequence originates from a man aged 50-59 years in good health and CMV-seropositive. The chain couples TRBV5-6 to TRBJ2-7, with a possible D match to TRBD2 (6 bases). CDR3 bases: TGTGCCAGCAGCCAAAACTATGCGGGATCCTACCTCCCCTACGAGCAGTACTTC. As protein: CASSQNYAGSYLPYEQYF.